This T cell receptor (beta chain) came from a study of T-cell memory formation after mild COVID-19. Germline CDR1 reads SGHVS; CDR2 reads FNYEAQ. Trimming removed 1 base from V and 4 bases from J; junction bases left unmatched: 7. The CDR3 is made up of 17 amino acids. TCRdb itself ran the 5' RACE reads through MiXCR, one entry per CDR3 protein. The sample contains about 500,000 distinct CDR3 sequences, around 21% of which appear only once. This clonotype was seen more than once but under ten times. Its matching antigen is unknown. Broader study findings: Among clones peaking at day 37 in the second wave, SARS-CoV-2 specificity remained unconfirmed. CD4+ contracting clones were found mainly in CM and EM, and CD8+ ones in EMRA. Clones shrinking between day 15 and 85 showed a balanced CD4/CD8 split, and those that grew later tilted toward CD4+.

The rearrangement uses TRBV7-6 and TRBJ2-1, with 10 positions matching TRBD2. The sample was PBMCs or a T cell subset sorted from them (not recorded which). The TCR comes from an adult woman who had mild COVID-19 (a few samples of this study predate the infection). Cell type and time point are not known. The CDR3, as DNA: TGTGCCAGCAGCTTAGGCCCCCTAGCGGGAGCGTACAATGAGCAGTTCTTC. Residues: CASSLGPLAGAYNEQFF.